This T cell receptor (beta chain) was sequenced during a study of spatial heterogeneity in lung cancer. Study at large: Raw-read counts averaged over ten per unique TCR and UMI combination.

A distinct unique molecular identifier was carried by each TCR cDNA molecule. TCRdb fed the 5' RACE reads into MiXCR, producing one record per CDR3 protein. The table has some 8,700 distinct CDR3 sequences, under 15% seen once. Time point described: sample taken at primary tumor resection. Whole RNA was taken from tumor, nontumor lung or frozen PBMC; it was then sequenced unsorted. Study-wide results and limits: Mutation counts in tumors were tracked by counts of expanded intratumoral alpha and beta TCRs.

This clonotype was recorded at least ten times. Its cognate antigen is unknown. Little can be read into the size of this beta chain, an off-target read in a library designed for alpha chains. This clonotype originated in a male donor with early-stage non-small cell lung cancer. The sequences come from lung tumor tissue, collected at surgery.

CDR3 sequence reads: CASSLGALYEQYF. As DNA, the CDR3 is TGCGCCAGCAGCCTCGGGGCGCTGTACGAGCAGTACTTC. The gene calls are TRBV4-1 and TRBJ2-7; perhaps D is TRBD1 or TRBD2 (5 bases each). Germline CDR1 MGHRA, CDR2 YSYEKL. Trimming left V 4 bases short and J 4 bases short, with 11 bases between. The CDR3 loop spans 13 amino acids.